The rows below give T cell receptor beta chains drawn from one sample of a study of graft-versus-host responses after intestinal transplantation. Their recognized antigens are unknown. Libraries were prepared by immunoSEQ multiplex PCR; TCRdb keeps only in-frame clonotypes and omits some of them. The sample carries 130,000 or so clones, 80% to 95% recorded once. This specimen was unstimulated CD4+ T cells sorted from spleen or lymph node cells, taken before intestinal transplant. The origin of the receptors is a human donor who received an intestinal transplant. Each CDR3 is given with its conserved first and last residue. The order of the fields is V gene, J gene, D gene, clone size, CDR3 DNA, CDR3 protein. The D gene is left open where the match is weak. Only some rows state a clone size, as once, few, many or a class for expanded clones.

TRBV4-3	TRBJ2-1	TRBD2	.	TGCGCCAGCAGCCAAGATGGGCTAGCGGGAGGCTACAATGAGCAGTTCTTC	CASSQDGLAGGYNEQFF
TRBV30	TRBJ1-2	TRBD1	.	TGTGCCTGGAGCCCAGGGGGGGTGAACTATGGCTACACCTTC	CAWSPGGVNYGYTF
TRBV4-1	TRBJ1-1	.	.	TGCGCCAGCAGCCAAGCACCTACTCCCGGGACGGGGAACACTGAAGCTTTCTTT	CASSQAPTPGTGNTEAFF
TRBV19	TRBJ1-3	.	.	TGTGCCAGTAGTATCGGGGCAACTGGAAACACCATATATTTT	CASSIGATGNTIYF
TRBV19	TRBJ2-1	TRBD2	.	TGTGCCAGCCGAGAGCGGGAGAGGGCCTACAATGAGCAGTTCTTC	CASRERERAYNEQFF
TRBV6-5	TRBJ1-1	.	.	TGTGCCACCAGTCAGGGAAGCACTGAAGCTTTCTTT	CATSQGSTEAFF
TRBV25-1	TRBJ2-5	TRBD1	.	TGTGCCAGCAGTGAAAGAAGGGGACAGGGAGAGACCCAGTACTTC	CASSERRGQGETQYF
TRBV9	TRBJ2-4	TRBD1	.	TGTGCCAGCAGCGCGGGACAGGGGGCTCCCAAAAACATTCAGTACTTC	CASSAGQGAPKNIQYF
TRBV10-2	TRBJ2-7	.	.	TGCGCCAGCAGTGAGTCGGAGGGACTTCCGCTCTCCTACGAGCAGTACTTC	CASSESEGLPLSYEQYF
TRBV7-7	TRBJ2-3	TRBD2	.	TGTGCTAGCAGCCTTCAAGCGGGAGCCACCACAGATACGCAGTATTTT	CASSLQAGATTDTQYF
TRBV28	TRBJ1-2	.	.	TGTGCCAGCCGCAGACTAGGGATAAACTATGGCTACACCTTC	CASRRLGINYGYTF
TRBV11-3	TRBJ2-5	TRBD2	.	TGTGCCAGCAGCACCCACCGCGGGACTAGCGGGAAAGAGACCCAGTACTTC	CASSTHRGTSGKETQYF
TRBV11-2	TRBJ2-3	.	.	TGTGCCAGCAGCCTCGACTCGTACACAGATACGCAGTATTTT	CASSLDSYTDTQYF
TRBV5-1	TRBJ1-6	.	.	TGCGCCAGCAGCCGGGTGGGCGATTATAATTCACCCCTCCACTTT	CASSRVGDYNSPLHF
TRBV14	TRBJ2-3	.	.	TGTGCCAGCAGCCAAGAAGGCTGGAGTCCAGATACGCAGTATTTT	CASSQEGWSPDTQYF
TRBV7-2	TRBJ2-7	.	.	TGTGCCAGCAGCTTGGAAGCTCCTTACTACGAGCAGTACTTC	CASSLEAPYYEQYF
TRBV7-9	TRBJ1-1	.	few	TGTGCCAGCAGCTTAGCCTCGAGTGGGGCTGAAGCTTTCTTT	CASSLASSGAEAFF
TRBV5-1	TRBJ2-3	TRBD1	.	TGCGCCAGCAGCGACAGGGGAACGCAGTATTTT	CASSDRGTQYF
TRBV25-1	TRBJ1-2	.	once	TGTGCCAGCAGTGAAACTCAGACCGGGGGCTACACCTTC	CASSETQTGGYTF
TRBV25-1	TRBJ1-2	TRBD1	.	TGTGCCAGCAGGGGGACAGGAACAGCTAACTATGGCTACACCTTC	CASRGTGTANYGYTF
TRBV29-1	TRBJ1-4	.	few	TGCAGCGTTCCGGGACTCGAAAATGAAAAACTGTTTTTT	CSVPGLENEKLFF
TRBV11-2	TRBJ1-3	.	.	TGTGCCAGCAGCTTAGATCGCGTGGGAAACACCATATATTTT	CASSLDRVGNTIYF
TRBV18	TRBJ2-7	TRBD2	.	TGTGCCAGCTCACCACTTTTAACTAGCGGGAGATCCGAGCAGTACTTC	CASSPLLTSGRSEQYF
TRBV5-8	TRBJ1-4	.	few	TGTGCCAGCAGCTTGGAAGGCACGGTTCGGAATGAAAAACTGTTTTTT	CASSLEGTVRNEKLFF
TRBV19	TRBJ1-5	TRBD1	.	TGTGCCAGTAGTCGAGGGGGACAGGGGAGCAATCAGCCCCAGCATTTT	CASSRGGQGSNQPQHF
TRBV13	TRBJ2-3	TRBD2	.	TGTGCCAGCAGCTTAACACTAGCGGGTAGCACAGATACGCAGTATTTT	CASSLTLAGSTDTQYF
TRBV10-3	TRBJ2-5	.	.	TGTGCCATCGGGTCGACCGGGCTAGCGCCCAAAGAGACCCAGTACTTC	CAIGSTGLAPKETQYF
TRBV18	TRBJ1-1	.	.	TGTGCCAGCTCGCCCCCGGGAGGGAACACTGAAGCTTTCTTT	CASSPPGGNTEAFF
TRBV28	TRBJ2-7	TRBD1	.	TGTGCCAGCAGTGGACAGGGCAAGGGCTACGAGCAGTACTTC	CASSGQGKGYEQYF
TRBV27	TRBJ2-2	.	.	TGTGCCAGCAGTTTGAGCAGGGTTGGCACCGGGGAGCTGTTTTTT	CASSLSRVGTGELFF
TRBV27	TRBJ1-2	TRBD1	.	TGTGCCAGCAGGTCGACAGGGAGGCACTATGGCTACACCTTC	CASRSTGRHYGYTF
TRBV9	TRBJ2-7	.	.	TGTGCCAGCAGCGTAGGCGTGGATGAGGTCTACGAGCAGTACTTC	CASSVGVDEVYEQYF
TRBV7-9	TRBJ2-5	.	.	TGTGCCAGCAGTCCTAAAGAGACCCAGTACTTC	CASSPKETQYF
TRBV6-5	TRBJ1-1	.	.	TGTGCCAGCTTTACAGGGAGGGAGAACACTGAAGCTTTCTTT	CASFTGRENTEAFF
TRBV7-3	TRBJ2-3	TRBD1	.	TGTGCCAGCAGATTGACAGGGACAGATACGCAGTATTTT	CASRLTGTDTQYF
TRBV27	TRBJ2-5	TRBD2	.	TGTGCCAGCAAGTTGAGGGCTAGCGGGGGACTACAAGAGACCCAGTACTTC	CASKLRASGGLQETQYF
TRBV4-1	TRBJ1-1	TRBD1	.	TGCGCCAGCAGCCCCAGGGGGGACAGGAACACTGAAGCTTTCTTT	CASSPRGDRNTEAFF
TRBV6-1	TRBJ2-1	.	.	TGTGCCAGCAGTGACTTAAAAGGTGAGCAGTTCTTC	CASSDLKGEQFF
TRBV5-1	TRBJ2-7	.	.	TGCGCCAGCAGCCCGGATTTATCCGCTTCCTACGAGCAGTACTTC	CASSPDLSASYEQYF
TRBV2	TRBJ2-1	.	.	TGTGCCAGCTGCGGGCAGGGCTCCTACAATGAGCAGTTCTTC	CASCGQGSYNEQFF
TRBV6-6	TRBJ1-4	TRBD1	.	TGTGCCAGCAGAGCCCGGGACAGACCCGAAAAACTGTTTTTT	CASRARDRPEKLFF
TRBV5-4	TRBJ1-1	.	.	TGTGCCAGCAGCTTCGGGGGGCTGGGGAACACTGAAGCTTTCTTT	CASSFGGLGNTEAFF
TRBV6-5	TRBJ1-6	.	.	TGTGCCAGCAGTTCCGGGCTCGGGTCCTATAATTCACCCCTCCACTTT	CASSSGLGSYNSPLHF
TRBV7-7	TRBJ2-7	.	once	TGTGCCAGCAGCTTAGCGGAGGTTTCCTACGGGCAGTACTTC	CASSLAEVSYGQYF
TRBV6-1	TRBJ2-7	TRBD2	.	TGTGCCAGCAGTGAAGCGCGGTGGACTAGCGTAGCCTACGAGCAGTACTTC	CASSEARWTSVAYEQYF
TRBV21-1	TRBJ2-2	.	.	TGTGCCAGCAGCAATAGACCTCTAGCGGGAGGGCCGTCCGGCGGGGAGCTGTTTTTT	CASSNRPLAGGPSGGELFF
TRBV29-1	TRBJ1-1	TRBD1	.	TGCAGCGTTGAAGGACAGGGGAACACTGAAGCTTTCTTT	CSVEGQGNTEAFF
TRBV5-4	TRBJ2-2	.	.	TGTGCCAGCAGATTAGGTAATTCAGGCACCGGGGAGCTGTTTTTT	CASRLGNSGTGELFF
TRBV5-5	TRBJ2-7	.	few	TGTGCCAGCAGCTTGGGTGCAGGGCTTTACGAGCAGTACTTC	CASSLGAGLYEQYF
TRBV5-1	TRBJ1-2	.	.	TGCGCCAGCAGCCTGGACAGAACCTTTTATGGCTACACCTTC	CASSLDRTFYGYTF
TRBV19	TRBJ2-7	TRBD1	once	TGTGCCAGTAGTTACCTCGGGACAGGGGTTATCTACGAGCAGTACTTC	CASSYLGTGVIYEQYF